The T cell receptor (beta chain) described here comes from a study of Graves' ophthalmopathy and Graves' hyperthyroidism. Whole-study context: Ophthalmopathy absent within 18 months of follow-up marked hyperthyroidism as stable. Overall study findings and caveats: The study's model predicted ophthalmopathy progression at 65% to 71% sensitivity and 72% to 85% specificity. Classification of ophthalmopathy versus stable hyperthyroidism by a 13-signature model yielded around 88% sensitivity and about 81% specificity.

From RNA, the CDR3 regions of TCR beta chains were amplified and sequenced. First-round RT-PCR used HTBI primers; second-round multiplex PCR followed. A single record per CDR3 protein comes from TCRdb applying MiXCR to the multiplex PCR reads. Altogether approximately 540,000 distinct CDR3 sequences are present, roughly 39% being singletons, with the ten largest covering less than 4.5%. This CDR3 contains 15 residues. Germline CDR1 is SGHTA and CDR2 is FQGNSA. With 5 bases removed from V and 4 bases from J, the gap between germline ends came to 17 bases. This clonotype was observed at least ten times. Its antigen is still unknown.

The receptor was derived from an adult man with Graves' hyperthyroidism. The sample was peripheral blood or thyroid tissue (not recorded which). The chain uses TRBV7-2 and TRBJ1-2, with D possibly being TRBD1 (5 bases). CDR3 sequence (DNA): TGTGCCAGCAGCCAGCCCGGCGGGGGGGGCTATGGCTACACCTTC. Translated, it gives CASSQPGGGGYGYTF.